This T cell receptor beta chain was captured in a study of metastatic and nonmetastatic thyroid tumors. At the level of the study: Repertoires from blood and tumor or nodule tissue of malignant and benign thyroid patients were compared. Findings and caveats of the study: Significantly higher TCR beta diversity was reportedly seen in malignant thyroid tumors than benign nodules, in blood and tumor.

In the authors' workflow: Clinicopathological groups of papillary thyroid cancer showed CDR3 differences that were used to build a distant-metastasis classifier. TCRdb re-clonotyped the PCR reads through MiXCR. The V and J calls here are based on TCRdb, not the publication. This sample has 15,000 to 20,000 clones, with roughly 25% found just once. Germline-derived CDR1 and CDR2 are LNHNV and YYDKDF (reference sequence). The CDR3 extends over 16 amino acids. J was trimmed by 0 bases and V by 8 bases; bases with no gene match: 10. At least ten counts were recorded for this clone. Its specificity is unknown. There were no patients who had received any treatment before thyroid surgery.

The rearrangement joins TRBV15 to TRBJ2-5, with 9 nucleotides matching TRBD2. The sequencing sample was made of tumor tissue. The TCR originated in a female donor with papillary thyroid cancer or a benign thyroid nodule (not recorded which). Some clones in this sample may be carry-over from other donors' samples. This CDR3 is CATGASSGTYQETQYF. The CDR3 DNA reads as TGTGCCACCGGAGCCTCTAGCGGGACATACCAAGAGACCCAGTACTTC.